This TCR beta chain was sequenced for a study of early stage breast cancer tumors. Whole-study findings and limits: Enriched TCRB sequences shared across patients were mostly commonly generated sequences. Compared with adjacent normal breast, tumors showed about 2.5-fold denser, more clonal T cells.

This CDR3 is 12 amino acids long. Trimming left V 5 bases short and J 6 bases short, with 10 bases between. Per germline, CDR1 KGHSH and CDR2 LQKENI. As to this clone: Its antigen remains unidentified.

The protocol was immunoSEQ multiplex PCR, while the TCRdb copy is restricted to in-frame clones and leaves out a portion. The repertoire holds 25,000 to 35,000 clones, with under 60% as singletons. The source material was breast tumor tissue. The rearrangement joins TRBV18 to TRBJ1-1; D remains unclear. The sequence was collected from a person aged 50 to 59 with breast cancer. The CDR3 is CASSSQSSEAFF. CDR3 in DNA: TGTGCCAGCTCATCTCAGTCTTCTGAAGCTTTCTTT.